This TCR beta chain emerged from a study of beta chain features in type 1 diabetes. The wider study: The study found patients and healthy donors alike in age, gender and cell yields. Study-wide results and limits: Patients with type 1 diabetes showed fewer VDJ junction insertions and more deletions. Among all four CD4+ subsets, Type 1 diabetes patients had TCRB CDR3s that were moderately but significantly shorter.

What was sequenced were expressed TCRB transcripts, since all of the isolated RNA had been reverse transcribed. Assay: immunoSEQ multiplex PCR; the TCRdb copy retains only in-frame clones and omits some. The table has almost 350,000 clones, around 9.7% seen once. In all sorted populations, purity surpassed 95%. This clone was seen only a few times. Its cognate antigen is unknown. The sample contains more than one DNA sequence encoding this CDR3. The germline gives CDR1 SGHRS, CDR2 YFSETQ. Deletions cut 1 base from V and 1 base from J, with 8 bases between. CDR3 length: 14 residues. The source of this sequence is a man between 25 and 39 years old with type 1 diabetes. The J gene is TRBJ2-5, the V gene TRBV5-1; D is unresolved. Sequences were obtained from central memory CD4+ T cells from blood. CDR3 protein: CASSLLPSQETQYF. The CDR3 DNA follows: TGCGCCAGCAGCTTGTTACCTAGCCAAGAGACCCAGTACTTC. The whole variable domain, remainder taken from reference TRBV5-1 and TRBJ2-5, is KAGVTQTPRYLIKTRGQQVTLSCSPISGHRSVSWYQQTPGQGLQFLFEYFSETQRNKGNFPGRFSGRQFSNSRSEMNVSTLELGDSALYLCASSLLPSQETQYFGPGTRLLVL.